Below are 25 T cell receptor beta chains sequenced from a single sample in a study of OX40 agonist ivuxolimab in advanced cancers. Sequencing used immunoSEQ multiplex PCR; TCRdb keeps in-frame clones, though not all of them. The sample shows around 70,000 clones, about 85% of them seen only once. This sample comprised CD4+ or CD8+ T cells sorted from blood, obtained in a trial of the OX40 agonist ivuxolimab. Source of these receptors: an adult with an advanced solid tumor such as melanoma, head and neck, liver or kidney cancer.

V and J are TRBV19 and TRBJ1-4; D possibly corresponds to TRBD1 (5 bases). Trimming removed 4 bases from V and 4 bases from J, with 10 bases in between. The CDR3 covers 14 residues. Germline lookup yields CDR1 LNHDA and CDR2 SQIVND (reference sequence). CDR3 DNA: TGTGCCAGTAGTAGCTCGGGGGATAATGAAAAACTGTTTTTT. This codes for CASSSSGDNEKLFF.

This chain uses TRBV6-1 with TRBJ2-3; D call uncertain. The CDR3 totals 13 residues. The V gene lost 0 bases and the J gene lost 5 bases, with 6 bases spanning the gap. CDR1 MNHNS and CDR2 SASEGT come from the germline V gene. The CDR3 is CASSEALRDTQYF. Here the CDR3 DNA reads TGTGCCAGCAGTGAAGCGCTTCGAGATACGCAGTATTTT.

The chain joins TRBV18 to TRBJ2-3; 15 bases line up with TRBD2. CDR3 length: 17 amino acids. V shed 6 bases, J shed 0 bases, and the junction held 4 bases outside the gene matches. CDR1 KGHSH and CDR2 LQKENI come from the germline V gene. CDR3 bases: TGTGCCAGCTCGCGAGGGACTAGCGGGGGGAGCACAGATACGCAGTATTTT. This gives the protein CASSRGTSGGSTDTQYF.

The rearrangement joins TRBV27 to TRBJ1-1, with D uncertain. The CDR3 has 14 residues. V lost 7 bases, J lost 0 bases, and 12 bases lay in between. Looked up from germline, CDR1 is MNHEY and CDR2 is SMNVEV (reference sequence). The CDR3 DNA sequence: TGTGCCAGCATAAAGTTAAGCCTGAACACTGAAGCTTTCTTT. Amino acids: CASIKLSLNTEAFF.

V is TRBV2 and J is TRBJ2-3; no firm D call. Trimming removed 3 bases from V and 3 bases from J, with 16 bases in between. The CDR3 is 16 residues long. In germline, CDR1 is SNHLY, CDR2 FYNNEI. In DNA form, the CDR3 reads TGTGCCAGCAGTGATACGGGTTATCAGGAGACAGATACGCAGTATTTT. This sequence encodes CASSDTGYQETDTQYF.

The rearrangement uses TRBV19 and TRBJ1-3, with TRBD1 matching 9 bases. Looked up from germline, CDR1 is LNHDA and CDR2 is SQIVND (reference sequence). The CDR3 has 15 amino acids. With 6 bases clipped from V and 2 bases from J, the junction kept 5 bases outside the gene matches. The CDR3 sequence: CASRKQGAPGNTIYF. As DNA, the CDR3 is TGTGCCAGTAGGAAACAGGGGGCCCCTGGAAACACCATATATTTT. The full variable domain, its missing parts supplied by reference TRBV19 and TRBJ1-3, is DGGITQSPKYLFRKEGQNVTLSCEQNLNHDAMYWYRQDPGQGLRLIYYSQIVNDFQKGDIAEGYSVSREKKESFPLTVTSAQKNPTAFYLCASRKQGAPGNTIYFGEGSWLTVV.

In this sample, this clone turned up a few times. The genes are TRBV10-3 and TRBJ1-2; no firm D call. V was cut by 4 bases and J by 4 bases, with 10 bases left in between. CDR1 ENHRY and CDR2 SYGVKD come from the germline V gene. CDR3 length equals 13 residues. The CDR3 sequence is CAISGEDFYGYTF. The CDR3 nucleotides are TGTGCCATCAGTGGGGAGGACTTCTATGGCTACACCTTC.

The chain couples TRBV18 to TRBJ2-5; D remains ambiguous. This CDR3 is built from 14 residues. Germline-derived CDR1 and CDR2 are KGHSH and LQKENI. The V gene lost 0 bases and the J gene lost 4 bases, with 9 bases spanning the gap. CDR3 sequence reads: CASSPPPSGETQYF. The CDR3 DNA reads as TGTGCCAGCTCACCACCTCCCTCGGGAGAGACCCAGTACTTC. Variable domain in full (rest from reference TRBV18 and TRBJ2-5): NAGVMQNPRHLVRRRGQEARLRCSPMKGHSHVYWYRQLPEEGLKFMVYLQKENIIDESGMPKERFSAEFPKEGPSILRIQQVVRGDSAAYFCASSPPPSGETQYFGPGTRLLVL.

The chain uses TRBV5-1 and TRBJ2-1, with 16 nucleotides matching TRBD2. CDR3 length: 16 residues. Germline-derived CDR1 and CDR2 are SGHRS and YFSETQ. V shed 4 bases and J 10 bases; nucleotides not matched to a gene: 8. The CDR3 nucleotides are TGCGCCAGCAGCCCGGCCGGGACTAGCGGGAGGGAGGAGCAGTTCTTC. Translation gives CASSPAGTSGREEQFF.

J is TRBJ2-1 and V is TRBV11-2; TRBD1 matches 7 bases. Per germline, CDR1 SGHAT and CDR2 FQNNGV. The CDR3 runs to 13 residues. The trim removed 2 bases at V and 8 bases at J, leaving 3 bases unmatched. This chain's CDR3 is CASSLTQGHEQFF. Written as DNA, the CDR3 is TGTGCCAGCAGCTTAACACAGGGGCATGAGCAGTTCTTC.

The chain uses TRBV11-2 and TRBJ2-1; TRBD1 aligns across 7 bases. This CDR3 region has 14 residues. The junction had 6 bases not matched to a gene; V was cut back by 5 bases and J by 5 bases. Per germline, CDR1 SGHAT and CDR2 FQNNGV. CDR3 DNA: TGTGCCAGCAGCCCCGGGACAGCCAACAATGAGCAGTTCTTC. Translation gives CASSPGTANNEQFF.

The rearrangement joins TRBV7-2 to TRBJ2-7, with TRBD2 matching over 9 bases. V shed 5 bases and J 7 bases; nucleotides not matched to a gene: 6. Germline loops: CDR1 SGHTA, CDR2 FQGNSA. The CDR3 runs to 13 residues. The CDR3 DNA sequence: TGTGCCAGCAGCCCGCGGCGGGAGGGGGAGCAGTACTTC. It is translated as CASSPRREGEQYF.

There are a few counts of this clone. The chain has TRBV11-2 and TRBJ1-6; possibly TRBD1 for D (5 bases). The CDR3 loop spans 15 amino acids. V lost 1 base, J lost 7 bases, and 11 bases lay in between. Germline values: CDR1 SGHAT, CDR2 FQNNGV. The CDR3 reads CASSLGTGQNSPLHF. The CDR3 coding sequence is TGTGCCAGCAGCTTAGGTACAGGACAAAATTCACCCCTCCACTTT.

This chain uses TRBV4-2 with TRBJ1-2, with 9 bases matching TRBD1. The CDR3 runs to 15 residues. Germline assignment: CDR1 LGHNA and CDR2 YNFKEQ. J was trimmed by 8 bases and V by 0 bases; bases with no gene match: 7. CDR3 loop: CASSQDDRGSKGYTF. CDR3 coding DNA: TGTGCCAGCAGCCAAGATGACAGGGGGTCAAAAGGCTACACCTTC.

This clone was recorded a few times. The V call is TRBV11-1, the J call TRBJ2-7; 10 bases agree with TRBD1. Germline V gene lookup returns CDR1 SGHAT and CDR2 FQDESV (reference sequence). V lost 5 bases to trimming and J lost 0 bases; unmatched junction nucleotides: 7. The length of the CDR3 is 16 residues. In nucleotides, the CDR3 is TGTGCCAGCAGCCGGACCGGGACAGGGGTCTCCTACGAGCAGTACTTC. It specifies CASSRTGTGVSYEQYF.

The rearrangement uses TRBV27 and TRBJ2-1, with 9 positions matching TRBD1. The V gene end was trimmed by 4 bases and the J gene end by 3 bases; junction bases not matched to a gene: 4. The CDR3 length is 15 residues. Germline V lookup: CDR1 MNHEY, CDR2 SMNVEV (reference sequence). CDR3 DNA: TGTGCCAGCAGTTGGGGACAGGGAGTCTACAATGAGCAGTTCTTC. Amino acid sequence: CASSWGQGVYNEQFF.

In this sample, this clone turned up once. V gene TRBV5-1 combines with J gene TRBJ2-5; TRBD1 matches at 12 bases. The CDR3 loop spans 15 amino acids. The V segment lost 3 bases and the J segment 9 bases; nucleotides outside the gene matches: 9. Germline assignment: CDR1 SGHRS and CDR2 YFSETQ. Here the CDR3 DNA reads TGCGCCAGCAGCTACGGGGGACAGGGGGCCCCAGCCCAGTACTTC. Residues: CASSYGGQGAPAQYF.

The CDR3 loop reads CASSQRDRQGSPLHF. The DNA of the CDR3 is TGTGCCAGCAGCCAACGGGACAGGCAGGGATCACCCCTCCACTTT. This chain links TRBV9 with TRBJ1-6; 8 nucleotides align to TRBD1. Per the germline V gene, CDR1 is SGDLS and CDR2 is YYNGEE. V shed 4 bases and J 10 bases; nucleotides not matched to a gene: 10. The CDR3 runs to 15 residues.

The chain recombines TRBV7-8 with TRBJ1-2; D is unresolved. The V and J ends lost 1 base and 4 bases respectively, with 10 bases between them. Germline V lookup: CDR1 SGHVS, CDR2 FQNEAQ. This CDR3 is 14 amino acids long. Here the CDR3 reads CASSLEAASYGYTF. CDR3 bases: TGTGCCAGCAGCTTAGAGGCAGCCTCCTATGGCTACACCTTC.

The rearrangement links TRBV7-2 to TRBJ1-4; D perhaps matches TRBD1 (5 bases). This CDR3 comprises 15 residues. Germline CDR1 is SGHTA and CDR2 is FQGNSA. The V and J ends lost 4 bases and 4 bases respectively, with 13 bases between them. The CDR3 DNA is TGTGCCAGCAGCTCACGCCAGGGACTTAATGAAAAACTGTTTTTT. This gives the protein CASSSRQGLNEKLFF.

The genes are TRBV7-2 and TRBJ1-3; the match to TRBD1 covers 9 bases. CDR3 length: 14 residues. Germline assignment: CDR1 SGHTA and CDR2 FQGNSA. The V and J ends lost 6 bases and 2 bases, in that order; junction bases with no gene match: 2. The CDR3 region is CASSRDRAGNTIYF. CDR3 sequence (DNA): TGTGCCAGCAGTCGGGACAGGGCTGGAAACACCATATATTTT.

V is TRBV7-8 and J is TRBJ2-2, with TRBD1 identical over 7 bases. Germline-derived CDR1 and CDR2 are SGHVS and FQNEAQ. The CDR3 has 15 amino acids. After removal of 5 bases from V and 4 bases from J, the junction contained 7 bases not matched to a gene. In DNA form, the CDR3 reads TGTGCCAGCAGCCTGGGACAGTTACTCACCGGGGAGCTGTTTTTT. Translating gives CASSLGQLLTGELFF. The variable domain in full, with the rest retrieved from reference TRBV7-8 and TRBJ2-2, is GAGVSQSPRYKVAKRGQDVALRCDPISGHVSLFWYQQALGQGPEFLTYFQNEAQLDKSGLPSDRFFAERPEGSVSTLKIQRTQQEDSAVYLCASSLGQLLTGELFFGEGSRLTVL.

This chain uses TRBV5-1 with TRBJ2-1; 13 nucleotides agree with TRBD2. The CDR3 loop spans 16 amino acids. V was clipped by 5 bases and J by 0 bases; unmatched bases: 2. The V gene's germline CDR1 is SGHRS and CDR2 YFSETQ. The CDR3 coding sequence is TGCGCCAGCAGGACTAGCGGGGGGAGCTCCTACAATGAGCAGTTCTTC. This encodes CASRTSGGSSYNEQFF.

The rearrangement links TRBV4-1 to TRBJ1-4; D remains unclear. The CDR3 covers 17 residues. V was clipped by 4 bases and J by 0 bases, with 15 bases between them. Germline CDR1 is MGHRA and CDR2 is YSYEKL. CDR3 sequence (DNA): TGCGCCAGCAGCCGATCCCCAGTTTCAGCAACTAATGAAAAACTGTTTTTT. Its translation is CASSRSPVSATNEKLFF.

The rearrangement links TRBV7-9 to TRBJ2-2; 7 bases align to TRBD2. The length of the CDR3 is 14 residues. From germline, CDR1 is SEHNR and CDR2 FQNEAQ (reference sequence). Trimming removed 10 bases from V and 4 bases from J; junction bases left unmatched: 9. CDR3 loop: CATIAGGGTGELFF. The CDR3, as DNA: TGTGCCACCATAGCGGGTGGGGGCACCGGGGAGCTGTTTTTT.